The subject of this entry is one TCR beta chain. The antigen remains unidentified. V lost 0 bases and J lost 0, with 9 bases in between. The CDR3 covers 15 residues. The germline gives CDR1 KGHSH, CDR2 LQKENI. Some clones are missing from TCRdb's copy, which holds only in-frame ones; the method was immunoSEQ multiplex PCR. The table records some 300,000 clones, around 81% of them present only once. The sample comes from a study of Ad26.COV2.S vaccination and SARS-CoV-2 variants. Study in general: Intramuscular Ad26.COV2.S at 5x10^10 or 1x10^11 viral particles.

The study, taken as a whole, reports: Overall T cell responses may have been underestimated by the analyses of TCR breadth and depth.

Treatment in this sample: roughly 20 received Ad26.COV2.S at low or high dose, single or two shots; a few received placebo; per-sample allocation not given. Collection of samples fell on day 63 after the first vaccine or placebo injection. The sample was peripheral blood, taken in a trial of Ad26.COV2.S vaccine versus placebo. This chain joins TRBV18 and TRBJ2-7, with D maybe TRBD2 (7 bases). This clonotype was sampled from a person between 18 and 59 years old who received the Ad26.COV2.S COVID-19 vaccine or a placebo. The CDR3 reads CASSPPGGLSYEQYF. CDR3 bases: TGTGCCAGCTCACCACCGGGGGGGCTCTCCTACGAGCAGTACTTC.